What follows are 14 T cell receptor beta chains derived from one specimen sequenced in a study of blood T cell repertoires in COVID-19. Profiled with immunoSEQ multiplex PCR; TCRdb holds only in-frame clones, not every one. Here the sample spans some 130,000 clones, around 88% being singletons. Input material: peripheral blood. All receptors derive from a man aged 60 to 75 with COVID-19, enrolled during active disease.

This clone came up many times. This chain's CDR3 is CASTTAVTVGTEAFF. DNA for the CDR3: TGTGCCAGCACTACGGCGGTGACGGTCGGGACTGAAGCTTTCTTT. J is TRBJ1-1 and V is TRBV7-2; no clear D gene. V lost 7 bases, J lost 5 bases, and 20 bases lay in between. The CDR3 has 15 residues. CDR1 is SGHTA and CDR2 is FQGNSA in the germline V gene.

The chain carries TRBV30 and TRBJ1-2; 10 nucleotides agree with TRBD1. Germline V lookup: CDR1 GTSNPN, CDR2 SVGIG (reference sequence). V dropped 5 bases and J dropped 5; count of bases not matched to a gene: 8. The CDR3 spans 14 residues. This CDR3 is CAWGGTGEYYGYTF. As DNA, the CDR3 is TGTGCCTGGGGAGGGACAGGGGAATATTATGGCTACACCTTC.

This chain links TRBV5-1 with TRBJ2-3, with D tentatively TRBD1 (7 bases). Germline V gene lookup returns CDR1 SGHRS and CDR2 YFSETQ. The CDR3 extends over 13 amino acids. V was trimmed by 4 bases and J by 6 bases, leaving 12 bases between them. In nucleotides, the CDR3 is TGCGCCAGCAGCCAACAGGGGAGGGATACGCAGTATTTT. Residues: CASSQQGRDTQYF.

This clone was recorded once. The chain has TRBV5-1 and TRBJ1-1; TRBD1 is a possible D gene (6 bases). This CDR3 is built from 14 residues. Trimming took off 0 bases at V and 4 bases at J, with 10 bases between the two ends. Germline loops: CDR1 SGHRS, CDR2 YFSETQ. The CDR3 here is CASSLAQGPTEAFF. Written as DNA, the CDR3 is TGCGCCAGCAGCTTGGCACAGGGCCCCACTGAAGCTTTCTTT.

V and J are TRBV10-3 and TRBJ1-4; D is unresolved. CDR3 length equals 14 residues. Trimming removed 2 bases at V and 10 bases at J, with 14 bases between. Germline V lookup: CDR1 ENHRY, CDR2 SYGVKD. CDR3 amino acids: CAISEPVPSGKLFF. CDR3 nucleotides: TGTGCCATCAGTGAGCCGGTCCCCAGCGGAAAACTGTTTTTT.

The rearrangement uses TRBV6-5 and TRBJ2-7, with 7 bases that match TRBD1. This CDR3 is 15 amino acids long. J was trimmed by 4 bases and V by 7 bases; bases with no gene match: 13. The germline gives CDR1 MNHEY, CDR2 SVGAGI. The CDR3 nucleotides read TGTGCCAGCAACCCCCTCACAGGGGTAAGGTACGAGCAGTACTTC. The encoded protein is CASNPLTGVRYEQYF.

The chain couples TRBV5-1 to TRBJ1-2; 7 nucleotides align to TRBD1. Per germline, CDR1 SGHRS and CDR2 YFSETQ. V dropped 4 bases and J dropped 6; count of bases not matched to a gene: 9. This CDR3 is 14 amino acids long. CDR3 amino acids: CASSIRQGGDGYTF. The CDR3 DNA follows: TGCGCCAGCAGCATACGACAGGGTGGAGATGGCTACACCTTC.

The chain uses TRBV7-8 and TRBJ2-7; D remains ambiguous. V gave up 0 bases and J gave up 0 bases, with 12 bases separating them. The CDR3 is made up of 16 amino acids. In germline, CDR1 is SGHVS, CDR2 FQNEAQ. CDR3 loop: CASSLAISRISYEQYF. CDR3 DNA sequence: TGTGCCAGCAGCTTAGCGATCAGCAGGATCTCCTACGAGCAGTACTTC.

This clone was counted a single time. J is TRBJ2-7 and V is TRBV7-9, with TRBD2 identical over 10 bases. CDR1 is SEHNR and CDR2 is FQNEAQ in the germline V gene (reference sequence). J lost 6 bases, V lost 5 bases, and 1 base had no gene match. The length of the CDR3 is 12 residues. CDR3 sequence: CASSRTSGEQYF. The CDR3 DNA follows: TGTGCCAGCAGCCGGACTAGCGGCGAGCAGTACTTC.

This chain links TRBV18 with TRBJ1-2; the D gene is possibly TRBD1 (6 bases). Trimming left V 4 bases short and J 5 bases short, with 11 bases between. Germline lookup yields CDR1 KGHSH and CDR2 LQKENI. CDR3 length equals 13 residues. The CDR3 region has the DNA TGTGCCAGCTCACAGGGACAAGATTATGGCTACACCTTC. It translates to CASSQGQDYGYTF. The full variable domain, with the rest looked up from reference TRBV18 and TRBJ1-2, is NAGVMQNPRHLVRRRGQEARLRCSPMKGHSHVYWYRQLPEEGLKFMVYLQKENIIDESGMPKERFSAEFPKEGPSILRIQQVVRGDSAAYFCASSQGQDYGYTFGSGTRLTVV.

The rearrangement links TRBV11-2 to TRBJ1-4; D may be TRBD1 (6 bases). The CDR3 runs to 17 residues. Germline V gene sequence: CDR1 SGHAT, CDR2 FQNNGV. V lost 1 base, J lost 3 bases, and 15 bases lay in between. The CDR3 loop is CASSLALTTGPNEKLFF. The CDR3 DNA is TGTGCCAGCAGCTTAGCCTTGACGACAGGCCCTAATGAAAAACTGTTTTTT.

The chain recombines TRBV24-1 with TRBJ2-5; 8 bases are shared with TRBD1. The trim removed 0 bases at V and 5 bases at J, leaving 10 bases unmatched. Per germline, CDR1 KGHDR and CDR2 SFDVKD. There are 17 residues in the CDR3. CDR3 residues: CATSDLPGQGARETQYF. DNA of the CDR3: TGTGCCACCAGTGATTTGCCGGGTCAGGGGGCGCGGGAGACCCAGTACTTC.

This clone appeared once. This chain links TRBV7-9 with TRBJ1-3; perhaps TRBD1 as D (6 bases). The CDR3 spans 13 residues. Trimming took off 4 bases at V and 4 bases at J, with 8 bases between the two ends. CDR1 is SEHNR, CDR2 FQNEAQ, per germline (reference sequence). CDR3 in DNA: TGTGCCAGCAGCTATGGGACAGGAAACACCATATATTTT. Translating it yields CASSYGTGNTIYF.

This chain uses TRBV23-1 with TRBJ1-6; no clear D. TRBV23-1 is an ORF, and what it does is uncertain. V was pared by 1 base and J by 10 bases, with 20 bases between. This CDR3 region has 17 residues. CDR3: CASSQWEDCRLESPLHF. CDR3 nucleotide sequence: TGCGCCAGCAGTCAATGGGAGGATTGTCGGCTAGAGTCACCCCTCCACTTT.